One and the same sample provided the 15 T cell receptor beta chains below, sequenced in a study of T cell responses to AZD1222 COVID-19 vaccine. Data came from immunoSEQ multiplex PCR; TCRdb stores just in-frame clones and leaves some out. The table shows about 190,000 clones, with approximately 94% occurring only once. This specimen consisted of peripheral blood, obtained 28 days after the second dose of the MenACWY control vaccine. The receptor source for this set is an adult who received the MenACWY meningococcal vaccine as a control.

The chain recombines TRBV6-5 with TRBJ1-2, with 9 bases lining up with TRBD1. The CDR3 is 14 residues long. Germline loops: CDR1 MNHEY, CDR2 SVGAGI. V lost 4 bases and J lost 8; bases outside the gene matches: 8. The CDR3 DNA follows: TGTGCCAGCAGTTCCCTACAGGGGGCTAAGGGCTACACCTTC. It specifies CASSSLQGAKGYTF.

This clone was counted a single time. J is TRBJ1-1 and V is TRBV5-1, with D tentatively TRBD1 (6 bases). V was pared by 0 bases and J by 1 base, with 10 bases between. Germline V lookup: CDR1 SGHRS, CDR2 YFSETQ. The CDR3 sequence is 15 residues long. The CDR3 loop is CASSLGGTTNTEAFF. The CDR3, as DNA: TGCGCCAGCAGCTTGGGAGGGACAACGAACACTGAAGCTTTCTTT.

The rearrangement joins TRBV15 to TRBJ1-1; 7 positions agree with TRBD1. Looked up from germline, CDR1 is LNHNV and CDR2 is YYDKDF (reference sequence). CDR3 size: 15 residues. The ends lost 5 bases at V and 4 bases at J; junction bases unmatched: 10. The chain's CDR3 is CATSGKTGWGTEAFF. CDR3 DNA: TGTGCCACCAGCGGAAAGACAGGGTGGGGCACTGAAGCTTTCTTT.

The chain couples TRBV25-1 to TRBJ2-1; either TRBD1 or TRBD2 may supply D (5 bases each). CDR1 is MGHDK, CDR2 SYGVNS, per germline. This CDR3 comprises 15 residues. The V end lost 3 bases, the J end lost 3 bases, and 12 bases lay between the germline ends. Here the CDR3 reads CASSDPGPHYNEQFF. The CDR3 nucleotides read TGTGCCAGCAGTGATCCGGGACCCCACTACAATGAGCAGTTCTTC.

This sequence joins TRBV18 and TRBJ1-2; D is perhaps TRBD1 (6 bases). The CDR3 contains 14 residues. V lost 3 bases, J lost 13 bases, and 21 bases lay in between. The germline V gene has CDR1 KGHSH and CDR2 LQKENI. The CDR3 here is CASSPPRSDRMATF. The CDR3 bases are TGTGCCAGCTCACCTCCCAGATCGGACAGAATGGCCACCTTC.

The sample holds one count of this clone. The rearrangement joins TRBV4-1 to TRBJ2-5; no definite D call. Germline loops: CDR1 MGHRA, CDR2 YSYEKL. This CDR3 contains 15 residues. Between the trimmed V and J ends, which lost 2 bases and 3 bases, there was a span of 13 bases. In DNA form, the CDR3 reads TGCGCCAGCAGCCAACTAGTTATAGGGAAAGAGACCCAGTACTTC. As protein: CASSQLVIGKETQYF.

The chain recombines TRBV13 with TRBJ2-7; unclear D gene. Trimming took 2 bases from V and 7 from J, leaving 6 bases between them. CDR1 PRHDT and CDR2 FYEKMQ come from the germline V gene (reference sequence). The CDR3 consists of 11 residues. The CDR3 here is CASSLRSEQYF. The DNA for the CDR3 is TGTGCCAGCAGCTTAAGGAGTGAGCAGTACTTC.

V usage is TRBV2 and J usage is TRBJ2-1; TRBD2 matches 9 bases. Germline V lookup: CDR1 SNHLY, CDR2 FYNNEI. The V segment lost 11 bases and the J segment 9 bases; nucleotides outside the gene matches: 11. The CDR3 sequence is 13 residues long. The CDR3 DNA reads TGTGCCTGGAACCAGCGGGAGGACGGTGAGCAGTTCTTC. Translating gives CAWNQREDGEQFF.

The J gene is TRBJ1-5, the V gene TRBV20-1, with 7 bases identical to TRBD1. Losses at the gene ends were 3 bases for V and 2 bases for J; bases not matched to a gene: 13. The CDR3 runs to 17 residues. From germline, CDR1 is DFQATT and CDR2 SNEGSKA (reference sequence). The CDR3 loop reads CSASQGEVGSGNQPQHF. The CDR3, as DNA: TGCAGTGCTAGTCAGGGGGAAGTGGGTTCGGGCAATCAGCCCCAGCATTTT.

CDR3 protein: CASSQGIGEDTQYF. The CDR3 region has the DNA TGTGCCAGCAGCCAGGGGATTGGTGAAGATACGCAGTATTTT. The chain links TRBV4-2 to TRBJ2-3; D unresolved. Per germline, CDR1 LGHNA and CDR2 YNFKEQ. The length of the CDR3 is 14 residues. Deletions cut 3 bases from V and 5 bases from J, with 12 bases between.

This clone was observed once. The chain is built from TRBV27 and TRBJ2-2, with 7 bases identical to TRBD2. Germline CDR1 is MNHEY and CDR2 is SMNVEV (reference sequence). This CDR3 is 15 amino acids long. V lost 8 bases to trimming and J lost 2 bases; unmatched junction nucleotides: 8. CDR3 in DNA: TGTGCCAGCTCGTGGACTAGTGGTAACACCGGGGAGCTGTTTTTT. Residues: CASSWTSGNTGELFF.

The rearrangement joins TRBV2 to TRBJ1-1; D unresolved. The germline gives CDR1 SNHLY, CDR2 FYNNEI. Trimming took 7 bases from V and 4 from J, leaving 13 bases between them. This CDR3 has 13 amino acids. The CDR3 sequence: CASNIGPSTEAFF. The DNA of the CDR3 is TGTGCCAGCAATATAGGGCCGAGCACTGAAGCTTTCTTT.

This chain links TRBV2 with TRBJ2-3; D call uncertain. V was trimmed by 3 bases and J by 0 bases, leaving 10 bases between them. The germline V gene has CDR1 SNHLY and CDR2 FYNNEI. The CDR3 loop spans 15 amino acids. The DNA of the CDR3 is TGTGCCAGCAGTGACGGCCGCACTAGCACAGATACGCAGTATTTT. Translation: CASSDGRTSTDTQYF.

The chain recombines TRBV28 with TRBJ1-1; D not certain. The CDR3 runs to 12 residues. Germline loops: CDR1 MDHEN, CDR2 SYDVKM. Trimming pared 6 bases from V and 8 bases from J, leaving 13 bases between. The CDR3 region has the DNA TGTGCCAGCAGACCCAGTCCTCGCGAAGCTTTCTTT. Its translation is CASRPSPREAFF.

The CDR3 is CASSQGRYEQFF. CDR3 DNA: TGTGCCAGCAGCCAAGGCCGCTATGAGCAGTTCTTC. The chain carries TRBV3-1 (or the pseudogene TRBV3-2) and TRBJ2-1; unclear D gene. This CDR3 is 12 amino acids long. The V end lost 1 base, the J end lost 8 bases, and 6 bases lay between the germline ends. Germline V gives CDR1 LGHDT, CDR2 YNNKEL (reference sequence).